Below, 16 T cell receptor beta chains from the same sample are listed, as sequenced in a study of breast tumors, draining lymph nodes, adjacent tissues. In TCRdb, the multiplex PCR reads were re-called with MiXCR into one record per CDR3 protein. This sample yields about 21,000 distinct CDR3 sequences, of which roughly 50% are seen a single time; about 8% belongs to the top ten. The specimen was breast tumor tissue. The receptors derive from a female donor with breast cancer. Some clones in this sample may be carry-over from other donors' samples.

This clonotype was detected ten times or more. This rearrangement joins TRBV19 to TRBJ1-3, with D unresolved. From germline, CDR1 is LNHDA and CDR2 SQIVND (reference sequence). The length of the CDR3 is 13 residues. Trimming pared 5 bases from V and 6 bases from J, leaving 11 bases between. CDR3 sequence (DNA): TGTGCCAGTAGTCCGGACCCCCAAAACACCATATATTTT. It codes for CASSPDPQNTIYF.

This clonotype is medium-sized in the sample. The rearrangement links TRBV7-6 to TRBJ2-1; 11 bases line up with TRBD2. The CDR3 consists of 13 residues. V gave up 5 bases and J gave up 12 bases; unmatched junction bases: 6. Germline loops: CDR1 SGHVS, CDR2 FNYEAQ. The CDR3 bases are TGTGCCAGCAGCCCACGGACTAGCGGGCCGCAGTTCTTC. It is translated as CASSPRTSGPQFF.

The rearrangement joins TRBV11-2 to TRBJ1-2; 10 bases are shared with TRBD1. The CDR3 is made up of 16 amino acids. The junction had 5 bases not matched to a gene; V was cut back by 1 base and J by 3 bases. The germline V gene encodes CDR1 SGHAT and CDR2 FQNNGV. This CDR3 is CASSLGSGTGDYGYTF. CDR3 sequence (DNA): TGTGCCAGCAGCTTAGGTTCCGGGACAGGGGACTATGGCTACACCTTC.

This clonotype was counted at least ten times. The CDR3 loop is CASGGQGLGEKLFF. The CDR3 coding sequence is TGTGCCAGCGGGGGACAGGGGTTGGGTGAAAAACTGTTTTTT. The chain links TRBV27 to TRBJ1-4; 10 bases map to TRBD1. CDR1 is MNHEY and CDR2 is SMNVEV in the germline V gene (reference sequence). V lost 8 bases to trimming and J lost 7 bases; unmatched junction nucleotides: 7. The CDR3 loop spans 14 amino acids.

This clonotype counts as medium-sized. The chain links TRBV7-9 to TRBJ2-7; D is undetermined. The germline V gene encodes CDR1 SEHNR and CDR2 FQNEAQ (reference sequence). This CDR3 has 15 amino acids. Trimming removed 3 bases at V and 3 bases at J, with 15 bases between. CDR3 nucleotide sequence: TGTGCCAGCAGCTTCGCTGGGCGGAGTCACTACGAGCAGTACTTC. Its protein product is CASSFAGRSHYEQYF.

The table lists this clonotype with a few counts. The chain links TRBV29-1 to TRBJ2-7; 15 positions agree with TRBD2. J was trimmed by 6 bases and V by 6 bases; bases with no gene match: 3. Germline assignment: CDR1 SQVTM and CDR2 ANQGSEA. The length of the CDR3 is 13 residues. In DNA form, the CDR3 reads TGCAGCGTCACGGGACTAGCGGGAGGCGAGCAGTACTTC. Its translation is CSVTGLAGGEQYF.

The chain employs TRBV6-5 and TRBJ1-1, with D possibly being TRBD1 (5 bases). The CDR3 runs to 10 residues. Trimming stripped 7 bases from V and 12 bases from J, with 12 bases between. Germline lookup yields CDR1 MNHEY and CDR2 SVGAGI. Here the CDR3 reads CASKGRVTFF. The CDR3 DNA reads TGTGCCAGCAAAGGCAGGGTTACTTTCTTT.

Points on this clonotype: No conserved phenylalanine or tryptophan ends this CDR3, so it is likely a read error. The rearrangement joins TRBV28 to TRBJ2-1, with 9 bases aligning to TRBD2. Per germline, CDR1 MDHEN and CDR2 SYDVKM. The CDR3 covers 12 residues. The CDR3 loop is CASGTSYSEQFL. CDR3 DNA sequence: TGTGCCAGCGGGACTAGCTACAGTGAGCAGTTCCTC.

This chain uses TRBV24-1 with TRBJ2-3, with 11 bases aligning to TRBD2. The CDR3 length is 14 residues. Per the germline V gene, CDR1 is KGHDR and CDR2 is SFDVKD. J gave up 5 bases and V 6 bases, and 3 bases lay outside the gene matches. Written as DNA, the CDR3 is TGTGCCACCAGTACTAGCGGGAGTCTAGATACGCAGTATTTT. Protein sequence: CATSTSGSLDTQYF.

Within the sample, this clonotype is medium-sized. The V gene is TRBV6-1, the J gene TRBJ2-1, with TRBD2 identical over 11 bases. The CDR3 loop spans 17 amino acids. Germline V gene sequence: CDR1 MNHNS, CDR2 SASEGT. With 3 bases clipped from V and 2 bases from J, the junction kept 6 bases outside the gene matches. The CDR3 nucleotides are TGTGCCAGCAGTGAGTTCCCGACTAGCGGGACCTACAATGAGCAGTTCTTC. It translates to CASSEFPTSGTYNEQFF.

CDR3 nucleotide sequence: TGTGCCAGCAGGGGGACAGGGGGCTTGGAGACCCAGTACTTC. Translating it yields CASRGTGGLETQYF. This chain connects TRBV2 to TRBJ2-5; 12 positions agree with TRBD1. This CDR3 region has 14 residues. The germline V gene encodes CDR1 SNHLY and CDR2 FYNNEI. The V and J ends lost 6 bases and 5 bases, in that order; junction bases with no gene match: 4.

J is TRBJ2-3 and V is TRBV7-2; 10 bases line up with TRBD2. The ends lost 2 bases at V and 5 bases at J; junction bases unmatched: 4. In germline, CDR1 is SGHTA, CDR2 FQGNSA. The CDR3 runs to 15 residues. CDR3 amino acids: CASSLLAGVIDTQYF. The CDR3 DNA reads TGTGCCAGCAGCTTACTAGCGGGAGTGATAGATACGCAGTATTTT.

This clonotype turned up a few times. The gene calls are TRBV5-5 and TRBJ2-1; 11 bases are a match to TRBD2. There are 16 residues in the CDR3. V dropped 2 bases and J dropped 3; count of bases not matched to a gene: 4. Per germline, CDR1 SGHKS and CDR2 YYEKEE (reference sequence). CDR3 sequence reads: CASSFGTSGDYNEQFF. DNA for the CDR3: TGTGCCAGCAGCTTCGGGACTAGCGGAGACTACAATGAGCAGTTCTTC.

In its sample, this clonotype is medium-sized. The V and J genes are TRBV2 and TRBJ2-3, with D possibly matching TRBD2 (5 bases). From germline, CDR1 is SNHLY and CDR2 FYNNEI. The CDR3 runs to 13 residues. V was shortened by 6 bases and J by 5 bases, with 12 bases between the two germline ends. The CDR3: CASSARALDTQYF. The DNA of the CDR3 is TGTGCCAGCAGCGCGAGGGCCCTAGATACGCAGTATTTT.

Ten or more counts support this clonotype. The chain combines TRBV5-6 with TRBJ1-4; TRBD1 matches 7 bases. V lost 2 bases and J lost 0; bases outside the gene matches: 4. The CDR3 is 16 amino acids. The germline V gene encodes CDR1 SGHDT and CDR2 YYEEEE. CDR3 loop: CASSFTGAATNEKLFF. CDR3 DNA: TGTGCCAGCAGCTTTACAGGGGCTGCAACTAATGAAAAACTGTTTTTT.

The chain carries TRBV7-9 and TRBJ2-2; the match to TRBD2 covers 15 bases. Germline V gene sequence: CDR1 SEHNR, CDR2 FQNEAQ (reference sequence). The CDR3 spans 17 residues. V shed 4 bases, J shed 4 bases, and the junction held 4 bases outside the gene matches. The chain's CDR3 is CASSYGTSGRFTGELFF. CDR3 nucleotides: TGTGCCAGCAGCTACGGGACTAGCGGGAGGTTCACCGGGGAGCTGTTTTTT.